A selection of T cell receptor beta chains follows, all from one sample in a study of metastatic and nonmetastatic thyroid tumors. With MiXCR, TCRdb called clones anew from the PCR reads. The sample includes thousands of clones, 33% of them seen just once. The specimen was adjacent normal tissue. The receptor set was obtained from a female donor with papillary thyroid cancer or a benign thyroid nodule (not recorded which). Some clones in this sample may be carry-over from other donors' samples. The CDR3 runs from the conserved cysteine through the conserved F or W. The D gene is left open where the match is weak. Not all rows give a size; the values are once, few, many and, for expanded clones, a class.

size,J,V,D,DNA,CDR3
once,TRBJ2-7,TRBV5-1,.,TGCGCCAGCTGGCAGGGACATACCTCCTACGAGCAGTACTTC,CASWQGHTSYEQYF
.,TRBJ2-3,TRBV20-1,.,TGCAGTGCTATCTATGTTGGGGCAGATACGCAGTATTTT,CSAIYVGADTQYF
.,TRBJ2-7,TRBV5-1,.,TGCGCCAGCAGCCTGGACCCCGAATTCTACGAGCAGTACTTC,CASSLDPEFYEQYF
.,TRBJ2-7,TRBV27,TRBD2,TGTGCCAGCAGCTTAGCGGGGGGGTACTACGAGCAGTACTTC,CASSLAGGYYEQYF
.,TRBJ1-1,TRBV20-1,.,TGCAGTGCTAGACTGATTATCCCCGGGGAAGGAGCATTATCTGAAGCTTTCTTT,CSARLIIPGEGALSEAFF
.,TRBJ2-1,TRBV9,.,TGTGCCAGCAGCACAGAGGCAGGGGCTGCCTACAATGAGCAGTTCTTC,CASSTEAGAAYNEQFF
.,TRBJ1-2,TRBV19,.,TGTGCCAGTAGCCCTCTTAAGACAGTCTATGGCTACACCTTC,CASSPLKTVYGYTF
few,TRBJ1-1,TRBV6-5,TRBD1,TGTGCCAGCAGTTACCGGGGACAGGGGGCGGCTTTCTTT,CASSYRGQGAAFF
.,TRBJ2-1,TRBV6-2/TRBV6-3,.,TGTGCCAGCAGTCTAACAGGGTTTTCTAACTACAATGAGCAGTTCTTC,CASSLTGFSNYNEQFF
.,TRBJ1-3,TRBV6-1,.,TGTGCCAGCAGTGGCCTCCGGACCTCTGGAAACACCATATATTTT,CASSGLRTSGNTIYF
.,TRBJ2-3,TRBV2,.,TGTGCCAGCAGGGATACAGGGAGTGATACAGATACGCAGTATTTT,CASRDTGSDTDTQYF
.,TRBJ1-2,TRBV7-6,.,TGTGCCAGCAGCTTAGATCTTGGGAACTATGGCTACACCTTC,CASSLDLGNYGYTF
few,TRBJ1-2,TRBV5-1,TRBD1,TGCGCCAGCAGCTTGGGGGACAGGAACTATGGCTACACCTTC,CASSLGDRNYGYTF
.,TRBJ2-2,TRBV4-3,.,TGCGCCAGCAGCCCTCGCACCGGGGAGCTGTTTTTT,CASSPRTGELFF
.,TRBJ2-1,TRBV6-1,.,TGTGCCAGCAGGGACAGCTCCTACAATGAGCAGTTCTTC,CASRDSSYNEQFF
.,TRBJ1-2,TRBV19,.,TGTGCCAGTAGTATGGTTGACGGAATAAACTATGGCTACACCTTC,CASSMVDGINYGYTF
.,TRBJ1-2,TRBV11-2,.,TGTGCCAGCAGCTTAGTCCTGACAAACTATGGCTACACCTTC,CASSLVLTNYGYTF
.,TRBJ2-3,TRBV10-1,.,TGCGCCAGCACCCGGACCCCGACCACAGATACGCAGTATTTT,CASTRTPTTDTQYF
.,TRBJ2-7,TRBV9,.,TGTGCCAGCAGCACCCCCATCAAGCAGTACTTC,CASSTPIKQYF
.,TRBJ2-7,TRBV30,.,TGTGCCTGGAGTACCCCATACGAGCAGTACTTC,CAWSTPYEQYF
.,TRBJ2-1,TRBV5-6,.,TGTGCCAGCAGCTTGGCGTTTAGCGTCCTCAATGAGCAGTTCTTC,CASSLAFSVLNEQFF
few,TRBJ1-4,TRBV5-1,.,TGCGCCAGCAGGGGGTTTGGGGATAGGACTAATGAAAAACTGTTTTTT,CASRGFGDRTNEKLFF
.,TRBJ1-2,TRBV12-3/TRBV12-4,.,TGTGCCAGCAGTTTACAGGGAAAGGGGGGTGGCTACACCTTC,CASSLQGKGGGYTF
.,TRBJ2-1,TRBV6-1,TRBD1,TGTGCCAGCAGCCGTGGTCCAGGGGGATGGGAGCAGTTCTTC,CASSRGPGGWEQFF
few,TRBJ1-2,TRBV5-1,.,TGCGCCAGCAGCTCTGACCCGGGGACGGCGGGTGGCTACACCTTC,CASSSDPGTAGGYTF
.,TRBJ1-2,TRBV27,.,TGTGCCAGCAGTCCGTCTAAGGGGGGGTATGGCTACACCTTC,CASSPSKGGYGYTF
.,TRBJ2-3,TRBV7-3,.,TGTGCCAGCAGCTTAACCGGAGGGACAGATACGCAGTATTTT,CASSLTGGTDTQYF
.,TRBJ1-5,TRBV6-5,.,TGTGCCAGCAGTTACTCGGCCCAGGGAAATCAGCCCCAGCATTTT,CASSYSAQGNQPQHF
.,TRBJ2-3,TRBV6-1,.,TGCGCCAGCAGTGCCTCTAGCACAGATACGCAGTATTTT,CASSASSTDTQYF
.,TRBJ2-6,TRBV18,TRBD1,TGTGCCAGCTCACGAGGGGGACAGGGGGTCAACTTGGGGGCCAACGTCCTGACTTTC,CASSRGGQGVNLGANVLTF
few,TRBJ1-1,TRBV12-3/TRBV12-4,.,TGTGCCAGCAGTTTGACAGAGGGAAAGACTGAAGCTTTCTTT,CASSLTEGKTEAFF
.,TRBJ1-6,TRBV4-1,.,TGCGCCAGCAGCCAAGACTTGGGGTCTTCACCCCTCCACTTT,CASSQDLGSSPLHF
.,TRBJ1-1,TRBV15,.,TGTGCCACCAGCAGTGAGAGGACAGCGAACACTGAAGCTTTCTTT,CATSSERTANTEAFF
.,TRBJ2-2,TRBV30,.,TGTGCCTGGAGTGTGACGCTAGCGACCGGGGAGCTGTTTTTT,CAWSVTLATGELFF
few,TRBJ2-1,TRBV7-3,TRBD1,TGTGCCAGCAGCTTCCGGCAGGGGGTAAACAATGAGCAGTTCTTC,CASSFRQGVNNEQFF
.,TRBJ2-3,TRBV6-2/TRBV6-3,.,TGTGCCAGCAGTTACTCGTTCCAGGCGGCGCAGTATTTT,CASSYSFQAAQYF
.,TRBJ2-3,TRBV28,.,TGTGCCAGCAAGTCTGGCGAAGATACGCAGTATTTT,CASKSGEDTQYF